There are a few counts of the clone carrying this T cell receptor (beta chain). Its specificity is not known. The data originate from a study of T-cell memory formation after mild COVID-19. Broader study findings: Pre-infection memory held some responding clones, suggesting pre-existing cross-reactive T cells responded.

TCRdb re-called the 5' RACE reads through MiXCR, storing one row per CDR3 protein. The sample carries about 350,000 distinct CDR3 sequences, roughly 13% recorded once. CDR1 is LNHDA, CDR2 SQIVND, per germline (reference sequence). The CDR3 is 13 amino acids. V was pared by 8 bases and J by 4 bases, with 14 bases between. This sequence originates from a man younger than 35 who had mild COVID-19 (a few samples of this study predate the infection). Cell type and time point are not known. Sequenced input: PBMCs or a T cell subset sorted from them (not recorded which). This chain connects TRBV19 to TRBJ1-1, with D possibly being TRBD1 (5 bases). The CDR3 DNA follows: TGTGCCAGTCCGGGGCCCTGGGGCACTGAAGCTTTCTTT. Translating it yields CASPGPWGTEAFF.